This TCR beta chain comes out of a study of blood T cell repertoires in COVID-19. The overall study: Samples representing acute and convalescent COVID-19 were sourced from the United States, Italy and Spain. Sources were T cells, B-cell-depleted T cells, or PBMCs; the material itself was cDNA or gDNA.

Per the original data handling: Cell counts per sample came from amplifying reference gene primers. Assay: immunoSEQ multiplex PCR; the TCRdb copy retains only in-frame clones and omits some. V, J and clone size reflect that table, while D and trimming were determined from the DNA. This repertoire shows about 240,000 clones, around 88% found once; its top ten account for 9% to 15%. This CDR3 is 17 amino acids long. Trimming removed 4 bases from V and 2 bases from J, with 16 bases in between. Germline assignment: CDR1 SGHDT and CDR2 YYEEEE. The rearrangement links TRBV5-6 to TRBJ2-6, with D possibly being TRBD1 (6 bases). The clonotype originates from a man older than 75 with acute or convalescent COVID-19. Sequencing was performed on peripheral blood. The CDR3 DNA follows: TGTGCCAGCAGCCCGACAGGTTGGATTGCTGGGGCCAACGTCCTGACTTTC. Translation gives CASSPTGWIAGANVLTF. The whole variable domain, remainder taken from reference TRBV5-6 and TRBJ2-6, is DAGVTQSPTHLIKTRGQQVTLRCSPKSGHDTVSWYQQALGQGPQFIFQYYEEEERQRGNFPDRFSGHQFPNYSSELNVNALLLGDSALYLCASSPTGWIAGANVLTFGAGSRLTVL.